These T cell receptor beta chains were read from a single sample in a study of identical twins. Each CDR3 protein is one row after TCRdb ran MiXCR on the 5' RACE reads. The table lists just over 500,000 distinct CDR3 sequences, approximately 22% of them singletons, with about 0.93% in the top ten. This sample also belongs to another study, concerning T cells expressing NK-cell markers.

The material sequenced was CD4+ T cells sorted from blood. The receptor source for this set is a woman aged 18-35 years in good health. Each CDR3 is given with its conserved first and last residue. D genes are given only for firm matches. Clone size appears in some rows only: once, few, many, or a class for an expanded clone.

size,V,J,D,CDR3,DNA
-,TRBV27,TRBJ2-7,TRBD2,CASSSLLAGVVEQYF,TGTGCCAGCAGTTCCCTTCTAGCGGGAGTTGTCGAGCAGTACTTC
-,TRBV5-1,TRBJ2-1,TRBD2,CASSPAGAFSYNEQFF,TGCGCCAGCAGCCCAGCGGGAGCCTTTTCCTACAATGAGCAGTTCTTC
-,TRBV3-1,TRBJ2-5,-,CASSWLAQETQYF,TGTGCCAGCAGCTGGCTAGCGCAAGAGACCCAGTACTTC
-,TRBV15,TRBJ2-2,-,CATSRVWGGALGWTGELFF,TGTGCCACCAGCAGAGTATGGGGCGGGGCCCTTGGATGGACCGGGGAGCTGTTTTTT
-,TRBV27,TRBJ2-3,TRBD2,CASSELSSGNEHTQYF,TGTGCCAGCAGTGAGCTTAGCAGCGGGAACGAGCATACGCAGTATTTT
-,TRBV30,TRBJ1-5,-,CAWSVSGAVVDQPQHF,TGTGCCTGGAGTGTGTCAGGGGCGGTGGTTGATCAGCCCCAGCATTTT
few,TRBV29-1,TRBJ2-6,-,CSVRNPLSSGANVLTF,TGCAGCGTTAGGAATCCGCTGTCCTCTGGGGCCAACGTCCTGACTTTC
few,TRBV5-1,TRBJ2-1,-,CASSLGVVGPYNEQFF,TGCGCCAGCAGCTTGGGGGTAGTTGGGCCCTACAATGAGCAGTTCTTC
few,TRBV12-3/TRBV12-4,TRBJ1-1,-,CASSLSVFEAFF,TGTGCCAGCAGCCTTAGTGTTTTTGAAGCTTTCTTT
few,TRBV20-1,TRBJ1-2,TRBD1,CSARHRQGTGYTF,TGCAGTGCTAGACATAGACAGGGAACGGGCTACACCTTC
-,TRBV7-9,TRBJ2-7,-,CASSWGASNREQYF,TGTGCCAGCAGCTGGGGTGCTAGCAATCGGGAGCAGTACTTC
-,TRBV20-1,TRBJ2-7,-,CSAGDRLRGEQYF,TGCAGTGCTGGGGACCGCCTGAGGGGTGAGCAGTACTTC
-,TRBV20-1,TRBJ2-3,-,CSARHRQTDTQYF,TGCAGTGCTAGGCATAGGCAGACAGATACGCAGTATTTT
few,TRBV6-1,TRBJ1-2,-,CASIPSPGGGKGGYTF,TGTGCCAGCATCCCATCCCCTGGGGGAGGGAAGGGCGGCTACACCTTC
many,TRBV2,TRBJ2-7,-,CASSPPRGGGTPRNEQYF,TGTGCCAGCAGTCCCCCGAGGGGTGGTGGGACACCCCGGAACGAGCAGTACTTC
few,TRBV5-1,TRBJ2-2,-,CASSLKGNTGELFF,TGCGCCAGCAGCTTGAAGGGGAACACCGGGGAGCTGTTTTTT
many,TRBV12-3/TRBV12-4,TRBJ2-5,-,CASSPGLVETQYF,TGTGCCAGCAGCCCGGGACTGGTGGAGACCCAGTACTTC
many,TRBV27,TRBJ2-7,-,CASSENSYEQYF,TGTGCCAGCAGTGAGAACAGCTACGAGCAGTACTTC
few,TRBV12-3/TRBV12-4,TRBJ2-1,TRBD2,CASSPRGVHEQFF,TGTGCCAGCAGTCCCCGGGGGGTTCATGAGCAGTTCTTC
-,TRBV10-3,TRBJ1-5,-,CAISGTPSNQPQHF,TGTGCCATCAGTGGGACACCTAGCAATCAGCCCCAGCATTTT
-,TRBV20-1,TRBJ2-2,TRBD2,CSAQPSGRDTGELFF,TGCAGTGCTCAGCCTAGCGGGAGGGACACCGGGGAGCTGTTTTTT
-,TRBV15,TRBJ2-1,-,CATSRGDEALNEQFF,TGTGCCACCAGCAGGGGAGATGAGGCTCTCAATGAGCAGTTCTTC
few,TRBV25-1,TRBJ2-5,TRBD2,CASSETGGLQETQYF,TGTGCCAGCAGTGAGACGGGGGGGCTCCAAGAGACCCAGTACTTC
few,TRBV5-6,TRBJ2-7,-,CASKTRAGRIYEQYF,TGTGCCAGCAAGACCAGGGCCGGACGCATCTACGAGCAGTACTTC
many,TRBV29-1,TRBJ2-7,TRBD1,CSVGNRGTYEQYF,TGCAGCGTTGGGAACAGGGGGACCTACGAGCAGTACTTC
few,TRBV6-1,TRBJ2-7,TRBD2,CASATSGSSLWVEQYF,TGTGCTAGCGCGACTAGCGGGAGTAGTCTGTGGGTGGAGCAGTACTTC
-,TRBV5-1,TRBJ1-1,TRBD1,CASSIGTGGYTEAFF,TGCGCCAGCAGCATTGGGACAGGAGGCTACACTGAAGCTTTCTTT
-,TRBV12-3/TRBV12-4,TRBJ2-1,-,CASSLGAFGEQFF,TGTGCCAGCAGTTTAGGGGCCTTTGGTGAGCAGTTCTTC
few,TRBV7-9,TRBJ2-7,-,CASSLGWGIQTYEQYF,TGTGCCAGCAGTTTAGGTTGGGGGATACAAACCTACGAGCAGTACTTC
few,TRBV6-1,TRBJ1-4,TRBD1,CASLARGTVATNEKLFF,TGTGCCAGCCTCGCCCGAGGGACAGTCGCAACTAATGAAAAACTGTTTTTT
-,TRBV3-1,TRBJ1-2,-,CASSLSLSYGYTF,TGTGCCAGCAGCCTCTCCTTAAGCTATGGCTACACCTTC
-,TRBV10-2,TRBJ2-7,TRBD2,CASSEREGPYEQYF,TGCGCCAGCAGTGAGCGGGAGGGCCCCTACGAGCAGTACTTC
few,TRBV4-3,TRBJ1-5,-,CASSQEVVRGQPQHF,TGCGCCAGCAGCCAAGAAGTCGTCAGGGGTCAGCCCCAGCATTTT
-,TRBV20-1,TRBJ1-1,-,CSARDRGRFEAFF,TGCAGTGCTAGAGATAGGGGAAGGTTTGAAGCTTTCTTT
-,TRBV12-3/TRBV12-4,TRBJ1-1,-,CASSFESEAFF,TGTGCCAGCAGTTTTGAAAGTGAAGCTTTCTTT
few,TRBV9,TRBJ2-7,TRBD1,CASSLDRGQDEQYF,TGTGCCAGCAGCTTGGACAGGGGGCAAGACGAGCAGTACTTC
few,TRBV11-2,TRBJ2-3,TRBD2,CASSLKSWPSGLGGTDTQYF,TGTGCCAGCAGCTTAAAATCCTGGCCTAGCGGCTTAGGGGGCACAGATACGCAGTATTTT
-,TRBV24-1,TRBJ2-1,TRBD1,CATSEDDRDYNEQFF,TGTGCCACCAGTGAGGACGACAGGGACTACAATGAGCAGTTCTTC
few,TRBV5-1,TRBJ1-1,TRBD1,CASSLGGTGGNTEAFF,TGCGCCAGCAGCTTGGGAGGGACAGGGGGCAACACTGAAGCTTTCTTT
-,TRBV5-5,TRBJ2-7,TRBD1,CASSYPPGQGVHEQYF,TGTGCCAGCAGCTACCCCCCGGGACAGGGTGTCCACGAGCAGTACTTC
few,TRBV20-1,TRBJ1-5,-,CSAKAVAGQPQHF,TGCAGTGCTAAGGCAGTAGCGGGGCAGCCCCAGCATTTT
few,TRBV29-1,TRBJ2-3,TRBD2,CSVEDWSGSGADTQYF,TGCAGCGTTGAAGATTGGAGCGGGAGTGGGGCAGATACGCAGTATTTT
few,TRBV20-1,TRBJ2-6,-,CSAMKGSGANVLTF,TGCAGTGCTATGAAGGGTTCTGGGGCCAACGTCCTGACTTTC
-,TRBV20-1,TRBJ1-1,-,CSGGGEAFF,TGCAGTGGGGGGGGTGAAGCTTTCTTT
many,TRBV5-8,TRBJ2-7,-,CASPQSRTGEQYF,TGTGCCAGCCCCCAATCTAGAACCGGCGAGCAGTACTTC
few,TRBV6-5,TRBJ1-2,-,CASSYASDGGYTF,TGTGCCAGCAGTTACGCGTCTGACGGTGGCTACACCTTC
-,TRBV12-3/TRBV12-4,TRBJ2-1,TRBD2,CASSYASGNLLNEQFF,TGTGCCAGCAGTTACGCTAGCGGGAATTTATTGAATGAGCAGTTCTTC
few,TRBV5-1,TRBJ2-4,-,CASSLFPGAGNIQYF,TGCGCCAGCAGCTTGTTTCCGGGAGCGGGAAACATTCAGTACTTC
few,TRBV5-1,TRBJ2-7,-,CASSPGLAPGYEQYF,TGCGCCAGCAGCCCGGGACTTGCGCCAGGTTACGAGCAGTACTTC
-,TRBV7-2,TRBJ2-5,-,CASSLGTETQYF,TGTGCCAGCAGCTTAGGGACGGAGACCCAGTACTTC
many,TRBV12-3/TRBV12-4,TRBJ2-2,TRBD2,CASSLLAGGPGELFF,TGTGCCAGCAGTCTACTAGCGGGAGGGCCCGGGGAGCTGTTTTTT
few,TRBV4-1,TRBJ1-1,TRBD1,CASSQDSRGLGEAFF,TGCGCCAGCAGCCAAGACTCCAGGGGGCTGGGTGAAGCTTTCTTT
many,TRBV5-6,TRBJ1-2,TRBD1,CASSVLGQGYGYTF,TGTGCCAGCAGCGTGCTGGGACAGGGCTATGGCTACACCTTC